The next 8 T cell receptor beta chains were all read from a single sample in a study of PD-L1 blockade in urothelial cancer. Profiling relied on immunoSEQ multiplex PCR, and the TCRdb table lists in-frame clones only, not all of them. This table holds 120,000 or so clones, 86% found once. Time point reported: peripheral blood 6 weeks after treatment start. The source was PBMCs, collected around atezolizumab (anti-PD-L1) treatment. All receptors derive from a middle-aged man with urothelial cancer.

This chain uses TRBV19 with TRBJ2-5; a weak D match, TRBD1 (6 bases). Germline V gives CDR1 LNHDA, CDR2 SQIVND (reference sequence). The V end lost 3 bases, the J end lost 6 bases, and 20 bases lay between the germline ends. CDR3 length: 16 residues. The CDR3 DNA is TGTGCCAGTAGTATTACCACAGGGTCGGCACGGAAGACCCAGTACTTC. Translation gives CASSITTGSARKTQYF. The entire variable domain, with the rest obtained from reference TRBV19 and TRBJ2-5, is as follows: DGGITQSPKYLFRKEGQNVTLSCEQNLNHDAMYWYRQDPGQGLRLIYYSQIVNDFQKGDIAEGYSVSREKKESFPLTVTSAQKNPTAFYLCASSITTGSARKTQYFGPGTRLLVL.

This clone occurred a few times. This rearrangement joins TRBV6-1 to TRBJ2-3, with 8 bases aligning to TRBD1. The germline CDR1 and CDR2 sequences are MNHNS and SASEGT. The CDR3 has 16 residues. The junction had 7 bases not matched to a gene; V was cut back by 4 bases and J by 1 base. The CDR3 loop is CASSAPPGQGTDTQYF. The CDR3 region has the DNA TGTGCCAGCAGTGCGCCACCGGGACAGGGCACAGATACGCAGTATTTT.

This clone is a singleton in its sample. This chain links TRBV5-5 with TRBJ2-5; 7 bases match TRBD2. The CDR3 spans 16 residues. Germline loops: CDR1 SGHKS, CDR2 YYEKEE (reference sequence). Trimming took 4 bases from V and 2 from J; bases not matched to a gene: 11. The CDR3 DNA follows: TGTGCCAGCAGCCTGAGCACTAGCGTTTATCAAGAGACCCAGTACTTC. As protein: CASSLSTSVYQETQYF.

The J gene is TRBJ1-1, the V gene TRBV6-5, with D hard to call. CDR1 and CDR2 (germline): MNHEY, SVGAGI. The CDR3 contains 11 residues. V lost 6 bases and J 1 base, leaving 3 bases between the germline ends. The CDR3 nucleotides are TGTGCCAGCAGCTGGAACACTGAAGCTTTCTTT. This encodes CASSWNTEAFF.

CDR3 protein: CASSPTPPNRIHSGSHSGQYF. The CDR3 DNA reads TGTGCCAGCAGCCCCACCCCGCCAAACAGGATACATAGCGGGAGTCATTCTGGGCAGTACTTC. The chain combines TRBV27 with TRBJ2-7; 9 bases agree with TRBD2. Germline V gene sequence: CDR1 MNHEY, CDR2 SMNVEV (reference sequence). The CDR3 covers 21 residues. The ends lost 6 bases at V and 9 bases at J; junction bases unmatched: 33.

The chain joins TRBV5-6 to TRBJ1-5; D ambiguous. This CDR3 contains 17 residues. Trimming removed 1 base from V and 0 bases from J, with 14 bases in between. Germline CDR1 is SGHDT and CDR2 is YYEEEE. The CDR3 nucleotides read TGTGCCAGCAGCTTGTGGGCAGGCAGGTATAGCAATCAGCCCCAGCATTTT. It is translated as CASSLWAGRYSNQPQHF.

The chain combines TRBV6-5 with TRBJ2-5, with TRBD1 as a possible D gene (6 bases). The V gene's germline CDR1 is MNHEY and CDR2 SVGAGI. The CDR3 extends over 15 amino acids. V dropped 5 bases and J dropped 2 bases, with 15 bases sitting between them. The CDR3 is CASSADPGQQETQYF. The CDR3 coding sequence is TGTGCCAGCAGTGCGGACCCGGGACAACAAGAGACCCAGTACTTC.

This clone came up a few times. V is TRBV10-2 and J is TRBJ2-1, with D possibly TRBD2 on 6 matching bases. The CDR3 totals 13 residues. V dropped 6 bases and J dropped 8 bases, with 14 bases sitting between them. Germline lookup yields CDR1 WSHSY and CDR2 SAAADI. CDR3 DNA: TGCGCCAGCAGCCTCGGGAGTCATGATGAGCAGTTCTTC. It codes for CASSLGSHDEQFF.